A selection of T cell receptor beta chains follows, all from one sample in a study of beta chain features in type 1 diabetes. This table comes from immunoSEQ multiplex PCR, and its TCRdb copy is limited to in-frame clones, with some not included. The repertoire holds 160,000 or so clones, about 9.1% seen once, with over 2% in the top ten. Sequenced material: central memory CD4+ T cells from blood. The origin of the receptors is a woman in her late teens or twenties in good health. Both conserved end residues are trimmed from each CDR3. Size is stated for part of the rows, as once, few or many counts, or as a class when the clone is expanded.

clone_size	v_call	j_call	cdr3_aa
NA	TRBV7-9	TRBJ2-3	ASSFPRAGVTDTQY
few	TRBV18	TRBJ2-1	ASSPVAGYPIGDEQF
NA	TRBV4-1	TRBJ1-4	ASSQGTVATNEKLF
few	TRBV7-2	TRBJ1-5	ASSQLQWGEPQH
few	TRBV7-6	TRBJ1-1	ASSRERGYGTEAF
few	TRBV5-5	TRBJ2-7	ASSYPATATYEQY
NA	TRBV11-2	TRBJ2-7	ASSLDSTSGSYEQY
NA	TRBV6-5	TRBJ1-1	ASSSEAATLNTEAF
few	TRBV7-2	TRBJ2-1	ASSVQSLEGVQF
few	TRBV7-2	TRBJ2-5	ASSALGGAQY
NA	TRBV18	TRBJ2-2	ASSPGQNTGELF
NA	TRBV4-1	TRBJ2-7	ASSLSGDSYEQY
few	TRBV9	TRBJ2-7	ASPLVGQEYSPYEQY
NA	TRBV7-2	TRBJ2-7	ASSLGGLAGGNEQY
NA	TRBV5-1	TRBJ2-3	ASGPGLGTDTQY
NA	TRBV10-3	TRBJ2-3	AIRLAASTDTQY
few	TRBV13	TRBJ1-6	ASSLAQGAGGLSPLH
NA	TRBV2	TRBJ1-5	ASRGLPGQPQH
NA	TRBV7-2	TRBJ1-2	ASSPAEGYT
few	TRBV30	TRBJ2-1	AWKASGGYNEQF
NA	TRBV2	TRBJ1-5	ARLQPQH
many	TRBV23-1	TRBJ2-6	ASRGQHKFSGANVLT
NA	TRBV2	TRBJ1-2	ASSSSLTGGSYT
NA	TRBV7-2	TRBJ1-1	ASSLVVTEAF
few	TRBV5-1	TRBJ1-1	ASSAMGADTEAF
few	TRBV6-6	TRBJ2-7	ASSSYYEQY
few	TRBV9	TRBJ1-5	ASSARGVNQPQH
NA	TRBV18	TRBJ1-1	ASSPGQNTEAF
few	TRBV6-6	TRBJ2-5	ASSFPSLSGETQY
few	TRBV11-2	TRBJ2-3	ASSLRQGAVDSTQY
many	TRBV23-1	TRBJ2-2	ASSLAGRDSSTGELF
few	TRBV7-2	TRBJ2-1	ASSSPGLSRDEQF
NA	TRBV6-5	TRBJ1-1	ASSLQQGGTEAF
NA	TRBV7-9	TRBJ1-6	ASSLWIAQGNSPLH
few	TRBV7-3	TRBJ2-1	ASSPEGGRGHEQF
NA	TRBV6-1	TRBJ2-3	ASSEGGSGRAPTDTQY
NA	TRBV5-1	TRBJ1-2	ASSPYRVDGYT
NA	TRBV5-1	TRBJ2-5	ASSVEPKETQY
NA	TRBV30	TRBJ1-6	AWSRLTYNSPLH
few	TRBV2	TRBJ1-1	ASSAWSVNTEAF
NA	TRBV2	TRBJ2-2	ASTPPGHLTGELF
few	TRBV30	TRBJ1-4	ACFRGEDEKLF
few	TRBV10-3	TRBJ1-2	AISGSDYGYT
few	TRBV4-1	TRBJ2-7	ASSQLQREPEQY
NA	TRBV6-1	TRBJ2-7	ASSARLAGAYEQY
NA	TRBV9	TRBJ2-7	ASSAQVTDYEQY
many	TRBV30	TRBJ1-2	AWSVGGDGYT
NA	TRBV15	TRBJ1-2	ATSRDRRGQGYT
few	TRBV23-1	TRBJ1-2	ASSQSVRAGYT
many	TRBV7-9	TRBJ2-2	GGTENTGELF
NA	TRBV5-1	TRBJ2-1	ASSFIQTDYNEQF
once	TRBV18	NA	ASSLHRDEDEQY
few	TRBV13	TRBJ1-1	ASRYRLDTEAF
NA	TRBV6-1	TRBJ1-4	ASSRGQEQKLF
NA	TRBV15	TRBJ1-4	ATSGSSGFRNEKLF
NA	TRBV5-1	TRBJ1-2	ASSLETGTHYYGYT
NA	TRBV5-1	TRBJ2-2	ASSFFGQGPTGELF
few	TRBV2	TRBJ2-1	ASSSPEGQEIYNEQF
NA	TRBV13	TRBJ2-4	ASSSRGWNIQY